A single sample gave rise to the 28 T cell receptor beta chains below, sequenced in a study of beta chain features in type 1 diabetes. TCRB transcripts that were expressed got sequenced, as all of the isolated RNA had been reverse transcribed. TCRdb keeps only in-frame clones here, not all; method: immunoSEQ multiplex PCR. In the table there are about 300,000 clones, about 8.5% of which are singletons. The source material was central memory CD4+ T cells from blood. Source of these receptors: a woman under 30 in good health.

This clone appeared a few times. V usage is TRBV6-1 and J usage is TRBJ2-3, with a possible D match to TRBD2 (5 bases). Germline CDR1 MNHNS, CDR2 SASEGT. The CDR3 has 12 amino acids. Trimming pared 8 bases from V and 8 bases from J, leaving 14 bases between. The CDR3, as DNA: TGTGCCAGCGCCGCATCGAGCGGTACGCAGTATTTT. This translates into CASAASSGTQYF.

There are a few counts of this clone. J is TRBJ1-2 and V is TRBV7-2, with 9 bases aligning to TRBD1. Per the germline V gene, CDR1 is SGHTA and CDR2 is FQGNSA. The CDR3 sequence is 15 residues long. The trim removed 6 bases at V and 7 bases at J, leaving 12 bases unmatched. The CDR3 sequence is CASREDRGSARGYTF. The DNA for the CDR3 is TGTGCCAGCAGAGAGGACAGGGGTTCGGCACGTGGCTACACCTTC.

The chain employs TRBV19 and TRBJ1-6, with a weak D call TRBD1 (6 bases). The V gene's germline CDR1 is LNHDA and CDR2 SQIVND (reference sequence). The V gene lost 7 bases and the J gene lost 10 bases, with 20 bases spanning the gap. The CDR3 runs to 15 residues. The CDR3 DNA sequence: TGTGCCAGTACCCCAGGGGAAAAGATATCGTCACCCCTCCACTTT. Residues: CASTPGEKISSPLHF.

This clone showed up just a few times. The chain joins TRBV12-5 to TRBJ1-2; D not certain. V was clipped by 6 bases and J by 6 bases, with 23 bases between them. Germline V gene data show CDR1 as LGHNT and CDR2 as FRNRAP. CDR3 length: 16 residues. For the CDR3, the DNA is TGTGCTAGTGGCCTGGGAAACATGGGCGGCGACGATGGCTACACCTTC. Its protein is CASGLGNMGGDDGYTF.

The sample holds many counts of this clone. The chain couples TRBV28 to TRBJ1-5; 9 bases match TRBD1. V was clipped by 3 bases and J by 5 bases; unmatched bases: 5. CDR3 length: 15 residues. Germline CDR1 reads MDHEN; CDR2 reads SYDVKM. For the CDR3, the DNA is TGTGCCAGCAGTTTCCGGGACAGGGTTTATCAGCCCCAGCATTTT. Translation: CASSFRDRVYQPQHF.

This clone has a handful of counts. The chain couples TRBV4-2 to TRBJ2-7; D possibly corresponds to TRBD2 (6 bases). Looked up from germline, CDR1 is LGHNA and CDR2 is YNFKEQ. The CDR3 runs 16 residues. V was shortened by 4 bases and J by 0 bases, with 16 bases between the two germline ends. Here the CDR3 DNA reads TGTGCCAGCAGCCGCAATTCGGAGGGAGGCTCCTACGAGCAGTACTTC. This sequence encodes CASSRNSEGGSYEQYF.

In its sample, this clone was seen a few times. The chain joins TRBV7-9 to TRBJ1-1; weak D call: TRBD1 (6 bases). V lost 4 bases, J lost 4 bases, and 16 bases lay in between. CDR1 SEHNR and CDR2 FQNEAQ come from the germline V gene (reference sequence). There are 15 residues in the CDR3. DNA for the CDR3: TGTGCCAGCAGCTCCCGACTGCAGGGGAGCACTGAAGCTTTCTTT. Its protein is CASSSRLQGSTEAFF.

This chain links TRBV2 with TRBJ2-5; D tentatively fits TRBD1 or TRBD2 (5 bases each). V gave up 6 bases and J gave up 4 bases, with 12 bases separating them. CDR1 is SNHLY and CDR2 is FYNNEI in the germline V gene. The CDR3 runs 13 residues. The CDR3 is CASRWQGAETQYF. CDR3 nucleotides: TGTGCCAGCAGGTGGCAGGGAGCAGAGACCCAGTACTTC.

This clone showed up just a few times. The chain's CDR3 is CSVTYTGELFF. The CDR3 DNA reads as TGCAGCGTTACCTACACCGGGGAGCTGTTTTTT. The rearrangement uses TRBV29-1 and TRBJ2-2; D remains unclear. V lost 5 bases and J 3 bases, leaving 4 bases between the germline ends. CDR1 and CDR2 (germline): SQVTM, ANQGSEA. The CDR3 length is 11 residues.

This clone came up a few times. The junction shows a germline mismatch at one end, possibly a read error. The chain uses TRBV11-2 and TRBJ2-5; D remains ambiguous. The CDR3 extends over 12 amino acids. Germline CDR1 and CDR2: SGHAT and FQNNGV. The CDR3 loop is CASSIDGETQYF. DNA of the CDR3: TGTGCCAGCAGCATAGACGGAGAGACCCAGTACTTC.

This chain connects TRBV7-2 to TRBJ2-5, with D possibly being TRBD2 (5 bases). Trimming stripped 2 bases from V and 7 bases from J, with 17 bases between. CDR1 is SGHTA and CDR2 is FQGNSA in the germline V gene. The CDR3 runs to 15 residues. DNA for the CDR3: TGTGCCAGCAGCTTAATTACGGGATCGTCAGGGACCCAGTACTTC. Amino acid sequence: CASSLITGSSGTQYF.

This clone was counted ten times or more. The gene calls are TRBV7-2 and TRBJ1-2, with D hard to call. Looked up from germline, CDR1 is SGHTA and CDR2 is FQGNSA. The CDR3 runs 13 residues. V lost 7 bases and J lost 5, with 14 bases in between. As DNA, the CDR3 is TGTGCCAGCACCTCCCTTTGGGAGTATGGCTACACCTTC. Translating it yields CASTSLWEYGYTF.

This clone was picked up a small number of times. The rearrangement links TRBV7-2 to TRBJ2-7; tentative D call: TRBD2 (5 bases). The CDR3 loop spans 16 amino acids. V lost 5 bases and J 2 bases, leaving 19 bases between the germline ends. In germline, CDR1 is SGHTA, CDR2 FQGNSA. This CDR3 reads CASSPGASTSPYEQYF. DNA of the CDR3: TGTGCCAGCAGCCCTGGCGCTAGCACATCCCCCTACGAGCAGTACTTC.

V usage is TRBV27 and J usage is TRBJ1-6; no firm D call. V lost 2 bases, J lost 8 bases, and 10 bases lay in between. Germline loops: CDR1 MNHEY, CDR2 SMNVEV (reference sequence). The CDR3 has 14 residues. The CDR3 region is CASSLGLGYSPLHF. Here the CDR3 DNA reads TGTGCCAGCAGTTTAGGTCTCGGGTATTCACCCCTCCACTTT.

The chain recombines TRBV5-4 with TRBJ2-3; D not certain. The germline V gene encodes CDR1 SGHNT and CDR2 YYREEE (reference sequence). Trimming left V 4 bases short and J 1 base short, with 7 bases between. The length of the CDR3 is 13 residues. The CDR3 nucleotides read TGTGCCAGCAGCCCGGATGGCACAGATACGCAGTATTTT. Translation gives CASSPDGTDTQYF. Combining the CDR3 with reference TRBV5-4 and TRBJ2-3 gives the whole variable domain ETGVTQSPTHLIKTRGQQVTLRCSSQSGHNTVSWYQQALGQGPQFIFQYYREEENGRGNFPPRFSGLQFPNYSSELNVNALELDDSALYLCASSPDGTDTQYFGPGTRLTVL.

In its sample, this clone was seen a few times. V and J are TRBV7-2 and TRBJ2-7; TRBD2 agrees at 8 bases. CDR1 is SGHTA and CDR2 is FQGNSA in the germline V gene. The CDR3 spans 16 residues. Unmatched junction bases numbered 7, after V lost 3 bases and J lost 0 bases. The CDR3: CASSFVAGMSSYEQYF. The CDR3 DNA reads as TGTGCCAGCAGCTTCGTAGCGGGGATGAGCTCCTACGAGCAGTACTTC.

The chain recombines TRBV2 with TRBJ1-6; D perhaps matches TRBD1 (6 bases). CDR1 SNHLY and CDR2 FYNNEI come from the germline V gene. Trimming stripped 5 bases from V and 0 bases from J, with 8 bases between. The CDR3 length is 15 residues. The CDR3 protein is CASSMDSSYNSPLHF. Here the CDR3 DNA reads TGTGCCAGCAGTATGGACAGCTCCTATAATTCACCCCTCCACTTT.

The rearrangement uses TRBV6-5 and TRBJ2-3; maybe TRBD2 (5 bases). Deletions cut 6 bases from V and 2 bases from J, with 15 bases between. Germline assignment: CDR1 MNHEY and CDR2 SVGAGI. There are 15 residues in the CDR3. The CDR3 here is CASRRTRTPTDTQYF. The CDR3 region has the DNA TGTGCCAGCAGGCGTACCCGGACTCCCACAGATACGCAGTATTTT.

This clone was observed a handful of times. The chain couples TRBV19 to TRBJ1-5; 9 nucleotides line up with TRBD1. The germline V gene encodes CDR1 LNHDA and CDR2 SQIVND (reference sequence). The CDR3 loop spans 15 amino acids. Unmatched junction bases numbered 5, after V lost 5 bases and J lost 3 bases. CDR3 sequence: CASSPWTGVNQPQHF. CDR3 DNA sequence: TGTGCCAGTAGTCCTTGGACAGGGGTCAATCAGCCCCAGCATTTT. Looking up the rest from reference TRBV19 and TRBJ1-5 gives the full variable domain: DGGITQSPKYLFRKEGQNVTLSCEQNLNHDAMYWYRQDPGQGLRLIYYSQIVNDFQKGDIAEGYSVSREKKESFPLTVTSAQKNPTAFYLCASSPWTGVNQPQHFGDGTRLSIL.

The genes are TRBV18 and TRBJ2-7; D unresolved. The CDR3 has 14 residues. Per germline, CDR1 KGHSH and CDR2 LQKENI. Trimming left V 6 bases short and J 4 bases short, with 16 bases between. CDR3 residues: CASSRRGTGYEQYV. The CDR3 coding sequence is TGTGCCAGCTCCCGAAGAGGTACGGGTTACGAGCAGTACGTC.

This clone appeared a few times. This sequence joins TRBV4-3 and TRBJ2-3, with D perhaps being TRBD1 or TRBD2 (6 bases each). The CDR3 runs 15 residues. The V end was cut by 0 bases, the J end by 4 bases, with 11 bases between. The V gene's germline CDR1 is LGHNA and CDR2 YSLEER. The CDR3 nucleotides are TGCGCCAGCAGCCAAGAACTGGGGGGCGCAGATACGCAGTATTTT. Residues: CASSQELGGADTQYF.

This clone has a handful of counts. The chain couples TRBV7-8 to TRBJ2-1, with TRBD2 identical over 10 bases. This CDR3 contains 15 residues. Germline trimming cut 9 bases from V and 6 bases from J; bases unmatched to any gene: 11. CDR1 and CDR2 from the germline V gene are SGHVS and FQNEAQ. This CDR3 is CASSSGTSALNEQFF. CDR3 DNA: TGTGCCAGTTCCTCCGGGACTAGCGCCCTCAATGAGCAGTTCTTC.

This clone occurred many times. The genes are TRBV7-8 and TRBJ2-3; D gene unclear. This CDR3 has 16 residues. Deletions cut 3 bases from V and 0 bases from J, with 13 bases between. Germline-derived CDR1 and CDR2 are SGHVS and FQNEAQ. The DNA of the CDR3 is TGTGCCAGCAGCTTTAGGTCCGGACCTAGCACAGATACGCAGTATTTT. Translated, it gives CASSFRSGPSTDTQYF. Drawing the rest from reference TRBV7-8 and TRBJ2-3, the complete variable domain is GAGVSQSPRYKVAKRGQDVALRCDPISGHVSLFWYQQALGQGPEFLTYFQNEAQLDKSGLPSDRFFAERPEGSVSTLKIQRTQQEDSAVYLCASSFRSGPSTDTQYFGPGTRLTVL.

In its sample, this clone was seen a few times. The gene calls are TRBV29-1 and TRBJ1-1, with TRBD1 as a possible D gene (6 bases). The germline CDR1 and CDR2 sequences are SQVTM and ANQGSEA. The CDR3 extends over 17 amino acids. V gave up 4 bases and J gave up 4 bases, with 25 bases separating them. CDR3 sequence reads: CSVVRGALRWGGTEAFF. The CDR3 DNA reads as TGCAGCGTTGTCCGGGGGGCCCTCCGCTGGGGGGGCACTGAAGCTTTCTTT.

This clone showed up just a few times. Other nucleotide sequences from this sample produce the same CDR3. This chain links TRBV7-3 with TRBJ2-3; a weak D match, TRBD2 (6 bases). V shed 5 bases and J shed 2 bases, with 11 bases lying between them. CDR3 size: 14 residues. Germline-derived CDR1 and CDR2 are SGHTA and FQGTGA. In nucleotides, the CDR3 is TGTGCCAGCAGCCCAGGGACTTTCACAGATACGCAGTATTTT. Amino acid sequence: CASSPGTFTDTQYF.

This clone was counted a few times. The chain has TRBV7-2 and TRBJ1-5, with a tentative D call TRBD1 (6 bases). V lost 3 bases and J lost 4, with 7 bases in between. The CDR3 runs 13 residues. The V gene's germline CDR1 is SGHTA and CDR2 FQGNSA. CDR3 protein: CASSFGQNQPQHF. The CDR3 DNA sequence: TGTGCCAGCAGCTTCGGACAGAATCAGCCCCAGCATTTT.

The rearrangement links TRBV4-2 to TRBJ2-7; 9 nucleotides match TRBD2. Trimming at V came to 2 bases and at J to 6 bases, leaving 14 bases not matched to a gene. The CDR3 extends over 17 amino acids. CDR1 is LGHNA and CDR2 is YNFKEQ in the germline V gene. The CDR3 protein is CASSQPVAGEGFGEQYF. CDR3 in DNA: TGTGCCAGCAGCCAACCCGTAGCGGGAGAGGGCTTCGGCGAGCAGTACTTC.

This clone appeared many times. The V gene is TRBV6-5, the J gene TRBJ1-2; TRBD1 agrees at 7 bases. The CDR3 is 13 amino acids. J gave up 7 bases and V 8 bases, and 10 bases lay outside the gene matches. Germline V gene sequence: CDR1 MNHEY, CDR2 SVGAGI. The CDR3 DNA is TGTGCCAGCGGCGAGGGGGCGCCGGGTGGCTACACCTTC. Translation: CASGEGAPGGYTF.